These 21 T cell receptor beta chains share one sample of origin, sequenced in a study of cytomegalovirus exposure and HLA in healthy donors. Both 60 Vbeta primers and 13 Jbeta primers went into the PCR. Sequencing used immunoSEQ multiplex PCR; TCRdb keeps in-frame clones, though not all of them. The sample has about 120,000 clones, roughly 66% seen once; the top ten hold roughly 1.4%. Sequencing was carried out using PBMCs. The receptors stem from a young man in good health and CMV-seronegative.

This chain links TRBV28 with TRBJ1-6, with 7 bases identical to TRBD1. The V and J ends lost 1 base and 3 bases, in that order; junction bases with no gene match: 6. The CDR3 is 17 amino acids. Per germline, CDR1 MDHEN and CDR2 SYDVKM. CDR3 in DNA: TGTGCCAGCAGTTTATCCGTCCGGGACAGCTATAATTCACCCCTCCACTTT. As protein: CASSLSVRDSYNSPLHF.

This clone was seen more than once but under ten times. The same CDR3 is also encoded by other DNA sequences in this sample. The CDR3: CASSVEEGRTEAFF. DNA for the CDR3: TGTGCCAGCAGCGTAGAAGAGGGAAGGACTGAAGCTTTCTTT. V gene TRBV9 combines with J gene TRBJ1-1; D not certain. The germline V gene has CDR1 SGDLS and CDR2 YYNGEE. The germline V and J ends were trimmed by 0 bases and 5 bases, with 11 bases remaining between them. The CDR3 spans 14 residues.

The genes are TRBV7-9 and TRBJ1-2, with 7 bases that match TRBD1. Germline V CDR1 and CDR2: SEHNR, FQNEAQ (reference sequence). The CDR3 runs 14 residues. Trimming cost V 6 bases and J 4 bases; bases outside gene matches: 8. The CDR3 reads CASSPRQGPYGYTF. The CDR3 DNA reads as TGTGCCAGCAGTCCCCGACAGGGACCCTATGGCTACACCTTC.

The chain couples TRBV18 to TRBJ1-2, with a tentative D call TRBD1 (5 bases). The CDR3 covers 16 residues. V dropped 3 bases and J dropped 0 bases, with 14 bases sitting between them. The germline gives CDR1 KGHSH, CDR2 LQKENI. CDR3 amino acids: CASSPGSQGSNYGYTF. CDR3 DNA: TGTGCCAGCTCACCCGGTAGCCAGGGATCTAACTATGGCTACACCTTC.

V usage is TRBV19 and J usage is TRBJ1-1; D may be TRBD1 (5 bases). Per the germline V gene, CDR1 is LNHDA and CDR2 is SQIVND (reference sequence). V was pared by 4 bases and J by 6 bases, with 12 bases between. This CDR3 is built from 13 residues. The CDR3 DNA reads TGTGCCAGTAGTACAGGGCAGCTCCCTGAAGCTTTCTTT. Its translation is CASSTGQLPEAFF.

The chain couples TRBV9 to TRBJ2-1; a possible D gene is TRBD2 (5 bases). CDR1 and CDR2 (germline): SGDLS, YYNGEE. CDR3 length: 18 residues. V lost 0 bases, J lost 4 bases, and 20 bases lay in between. In DNA form, the CDR3 reads TGTGCCAGCAGCGTAGTAGCCCCCTCAACGGGGTTATACAATGAGCAGTTCTTC. It translates to CASSVVAPSTGLYNEQFF.

This clone was detected once. This sequence joins TRBV30 and TRBJ1-5; 7 bases fit TRBD1. The V segment lost 4 bases and the J segment 5 bases; nucleotides outside the gene matches: 8. Germline-derived CDR1 and CDR2 are GTSNPN and SVGIG (reference sequence). The CDR3 consists of 14 residues. DNA of the CDR3: TGTGCCTGGAACCTAGGGGGCGCGGATCAGCCCCAGCATTTT. Its translation is CAWNLGGADQPQHF.

The CDR3 region is CASSEGQLAGGPYEQYF. The CDR3 region has the DNA TGCGCCAGCAGTGAAGGCCAGCTAGCGGGAGGGCCCTACGAGCAGTACTTC. This chain uses TRBV4-1 with TRBJ2-5; 12 bases agree with TRBD2. The DNA end is a closer match to TRBJ2-7, so the J assignment may be wrong. This CDR3 is 17 amino acids long. Germline assignment: CDR1 MGHRA and CDR2 YSYEKL.

This chain connects TRBV11-2 to TRBJ1-1; a possible D gene is TRBD1 (5 bases). Germline CDR1 SGHAT, CDR2 FQNNGV. V gave up 5 bases and J gave up 8 bases, with 15 bases separating them. This CDR3 has 13 amino acids. CDR3 in amino acids: CASSPGRGLEAFF. The DNA of the CDR3 is TGTGCCAGCAGCCCCGGTAGGGGCCTCGAAGCTTTCTTT.

Regarding this clone: The junction differs from germline at one of its ends, possibly a read error. The chain recombines TRBV7-9 with TRBJ2-7; TRBD1 aligns across 7 bases. CDR3 length equals 16 residues. Germline CDR1 SEHNR, CDR2 FQNEAQ (reference sequence). The CDR3 DNA reads TGTTCCAGCAGCTTAGAGACGGGACAGAGCTCCTACGAGCAGTACTTC. Protein product: CSSSLETGQSSYEQYF.

This clone was recorded a few times. V gene TRBV6-4 combines with J gene TRBJ1-1; D is unresolved. Germline values: CDR1 MRHNA, CDR2 SNTAGT. V lost 4 bases to trimming and J lost 0 bases, with 6 bases between them. The CDR3 spans 13 residues. The CDR3 DNA is TGTGCCAGCAGTGTGGAGATGAACACTGAAGCTTTCTTT. Translated, it gives CASSVEMNTEAFF.

The rearrangement joins TRBV2 to TRBJ2-5; 8 bases match TRBD2. Germline loops: CDR1 SNHLY, CDR2 FYNNEI. Trimming removed 0 bases from V and 2 bases from J; junction bases left unmatched: 5. The CDR3 consists of 16 residues. DNA for the CDR3: TGTGCCAGCAGTGAAGCGGGCAGCGGGGGTCAAGAGACCCAGTACTTC. Its translation: CASSEAGSGGQETQYF.

CDR3 sequence reads: CASSLLAGQGEQYF. The DNA for the CDR3 is TGTGCCAGCAGCCTCCTCGCCGGGCAGGGCGAGCAGTACTTC. The chain combines TRBV9 with TRBJ2-7, with D perhaps TRBD1 (5 bases). V shed 4 bases and J shed 6 bases, with 17 bases lying between them. The V gene's germline CDR1 is SGDLS and CDR2 YYNGEE. CDR3 size: 14 residues.

The CDR3 reads CATSRAGINTDTQYF. CDR3 nucleotides: TGTGCCACCAGCAGGGCAGGGATAAATACAGATACGCAGTATTTT. The chain uses TRBV15 and TRBJ2-3, with D perhaps TRBD1 (5 bases). The CDR3 consists of 15 residues. Germline V gene lookup returns CDR1 LNHNV and CDR2 YYDKDF (reference sequence). V lost 3 bases and J lost 3, with 13 bases in between.

The chain employs TRBV2 and TRBJ1-6, with 9 bases that match TRBD1. There are 19 residues in the CDR3. J gave up 7 bases and V 2 bases, and 15 bases lay outside the gene matches. Germline lookup yields CDR1 SNHLY and CDR2 FYNNEI. The CDR3 region has the DNA TGTGCCAGCAGTGAATACTCGGGCGTGGGGACAGGGTCCAATTCACCCCTCCACTTT. Amino acid sequence: CASSEYSGVGTGSNSPLHF.

This chain joins TRBV15 and TRBJ2-3, with D perhaps matching TRBD2 (6 bases). V was clipped by 0 bases and J by 5 bases, with 9 bases between them. The CDR3 runs to 14 residues. Germline CDR1 is LNHNV and CDR2 is YYDKDF (reference sequence). The CDR3 is CATSRELGLDTQYF. CDR3 coding DNA: TGTGCCACCAGCAGAGAATTGGGACTAGATACGCAGTATTTT.

The V call is TRBV2, the J call TRBJ1-4, with no clear D. Trimming removed 5 bases from V and 1 base from J, with 8 bases in between. Germline V lookup: CDR1 SNHLY, CDR2 FYNNEI. This CDR3 is built from 14 residues. Written as DNA, the CDR3 is TGTGCCAGCAGTCTAGAAATAACTAATGAAAAACTGTTTTTT. Protein sequence: CASSLEITNEKLFF.

V and J are TRBV27 and TRBJ2-1; D perhaps matches TRBD1 (5 bases). This CDR3 is built from 13 residues. CDR1 and CDR2 from the germline V gene are MNHEY and SMNVEV (reference sequence). The germline V and J ends were trimmed by 6 bases and 5 bases, with 11 bases remaining between them. This CDR3 reads CASRDDSNNEQFF. CDR3 coding DNA: TGTGCCAGCAGGGATGACAGTAACAATGAGCAGTTCTTC.

This rearrangement joins TRBV11-2 to TRBJ2-7; D perhaps matches TRBD1 (6 bases). CDR1 SGHAT and CDR2 FQNNGV come from the germline V gene. The CDR3 has 15 amino acids. V was clipped by 1 base and J by 7 bases, with 17 bases between them. The CDR3 region has the DNA TGTGCCAGCAGCTTAGCCCCAGGGGCGTCGATAGAGCAGTACTTC. Encoded protein: CASSLAPGASIEQYF.

This clone was recorded a few times. This sequence joins TRBV2 and TRBJ2-3; 9 bases agree with TRBD2. Germline V CDR1 and CDR2: SNHLY, FYNNEI. The CDR3 has 13 residues. V was clipped by 6 bases and J by 7 bases; unmatched bases: 5. The CDR3 DNA follows: TGTGCCAGCAGCCGCGGGAGGGAAAATACGCAGTATTTT. As protein: CASSRGRENTQYF.

The rearrangement joins TRBV19 to TRBJ1-2, with D tentatively TRBD1 (5 bases). The V gene's germline CDR1 is LNHDA and CDR2 SQIVND (reference sequence). V lost 8 bases to trimming and J lost 8 bases, with 18 bases between them. This CDR3 spans 13 amino acids. This CDR3 reads CASSWGLTEGYTF. The CDR3 coding sequence is TGTGCCAGTTCCTGGGGACTGACTGAGGGCTACACCTTC.